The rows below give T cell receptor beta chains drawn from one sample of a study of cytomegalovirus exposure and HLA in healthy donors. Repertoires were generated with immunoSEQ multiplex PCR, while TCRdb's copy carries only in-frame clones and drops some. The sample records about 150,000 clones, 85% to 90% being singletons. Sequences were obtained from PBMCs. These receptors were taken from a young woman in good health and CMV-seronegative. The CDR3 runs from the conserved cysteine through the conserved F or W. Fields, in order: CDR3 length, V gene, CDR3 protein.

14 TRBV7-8 CASGVHRRGNEQFF
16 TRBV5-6 CASSLSGGLMNTEAFF
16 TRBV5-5 CASSQDPQGAYNEQFF
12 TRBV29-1 CSARVVNTEAFF
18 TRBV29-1 CSVGTSGGDWWGADTQYF
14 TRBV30 CAWSVGGTGNTIYF
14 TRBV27 CASSFGRGPYEQYF
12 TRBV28 CASSSAGGEQYF
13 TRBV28 CASSLGGNSPLHF
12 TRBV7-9 CASRGQGYGYTF
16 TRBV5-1 CASSLAALTANTEAFF
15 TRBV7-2 CASSSSTRGRGRAFF
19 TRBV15 CATSRDRASGSLFYNEQFF
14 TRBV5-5 CASSYRRGVGEQYF
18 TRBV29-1 CSVEGRELAGGSAYEQYF
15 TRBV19 CASSFGARSPYEQYF
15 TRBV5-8 CASSFFSGGTDTQYF
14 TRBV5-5 CASSLQGADYGYTF
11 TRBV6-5 CASSSPREAFF
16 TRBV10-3 CAISGVAVAANTEAFF
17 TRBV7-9 CASSFIGLAGDTDTQYF
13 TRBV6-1 CASRQTTNTEAFF
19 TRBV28 CASSFGMLSAGYSGNTIYF
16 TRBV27 CASVDRGVRATDTQYF
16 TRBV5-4 CASSPERQRTNQPQHF
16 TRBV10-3 CAISGAPGQGHYEQYF
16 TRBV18 CASSLWNRGSYNEQFF
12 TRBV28 CATGLAGNEQFF
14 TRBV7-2 CASSLLGSVYEQYF
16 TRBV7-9 CSSSSWIAGPSGELFF
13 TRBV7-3 CASSSGGGLGYTF
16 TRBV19 CASSIQAGGGTGELFF
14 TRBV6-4 CASSDSYRGNGYTF
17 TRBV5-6 CASSLVSYGGSLDTQYF
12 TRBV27 CASRTPYNEQFF
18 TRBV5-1 CASSLAGLLAGGGTTQYF
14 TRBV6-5 CASSQGQALRPQHF
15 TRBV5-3 CARSQRDKGSYEQYF
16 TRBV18 CASSPQLGDRGVEAFF
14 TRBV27 CASSWAGMNTEAFF
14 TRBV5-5 CASSQDYQFYEQYF
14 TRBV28 CASSLSGIGRIQYF
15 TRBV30 CAWSATGVRYNEQFF
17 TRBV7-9 CASSLGDLGRSGNTIYF
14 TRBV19 CASSIWDTYNEQFF
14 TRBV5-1 CASSLIAGADTQYF
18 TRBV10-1 CARHGSDAVGSGAYEQYF
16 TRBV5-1 CASSSQSGQGFYEQYF
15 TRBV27 CASSSTGTGAYEQYF
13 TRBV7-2 CASSFGRGTEAFF
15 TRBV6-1 CASSEMGTGGPGQYF
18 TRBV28 CASSSYWVDRAGETEAFF
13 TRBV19 CASSIGGTDTQYF
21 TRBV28 CASSVSPIISLKTGPGNTIYF
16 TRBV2 CASSDSSWLRSNEQYF